This note documents a single T cell receptor beta chain sequence. What it binds is not known. The source of the sample is a study of cytomegalovirus exposure and HLA in healthy donors. Broader study findings: Reports indicate that TCR beta sequences accurately predicted the HLA-A and HLA-B alleles of most subjects. For cytomegalovirus status, the classifier reportedly gave diagnoses with high specificity and sensitivity. A later analysis showed HLA-associated TCR beta chains outstripping equally common others in clonal expansion. Analysis performed later found roughly 17,000 TCR beta sequences associated with HLA alleles at 0.05 false discovery rate.

It was with 60 Vbeta and 13 Jbeta primers that the PCR ran. Clones were read by immunoSEQ multiplex PCR, and TCRdb kept only the in-frame ones, dropping some. Of around 150,000 clones listed, 80% to 90% are singletons. Germline V lookup: CDR1 SGDLS, CDR2 YYNGEE. V was clipped by 0 bases and J by 3 bases, with 10 bases between them. The CDR3 spans 15 residues. The sequencing sample was made of PBMCs. This sequence was found in a man in his late teens or twenties in good health and CMV-seronegative. This chain connects TRBV9 to TRBJ1-5; perhaps TRBD1 as D (5 bases). The CDR3 nucleotides read TGTGCCAGCAGCGTAGATGGGGGGAACAATCAGCCCCAGCATTTT. Its translation is CASSVDGGNNQPQHF.